This T cell receptor beta chain derives from a study of shared clonotypes between healthy human individuals (dated by TCRdb to the early 2020s). Background for the entire study: Two women and a few men aged 18 to 49 years were included in the cohort. To increase sequencing depth and limit assay-specific biases, different laboratories used diverse techniques to prepare libraries and sequence TCR repertoires. To estimate repertoire size and how much clonotype sharing occurs between individuals, the study deeply sequenced the blood TCR repertoires of roughly 5 healthy adults. Per donor, leukapheresis produced somewhere between about 0.8 and 9 billion PBMCs. For each donor, CD4 naive and CD4 memory were each run on three plates, CD8 naive on two plates, and CD8 memory on one plate.

Study-level results and caveats: Incomplete sequencing was indicated by rarefaction of sorted-subset datasets, despite the large sequencing depth. Sharing across a few donors was observed for approximately 5% of naive CD4, over 3% of naive CD8, about 2.3% of memory CD4, and 0.4% of memory CD8 clonotypes. Pairwise subsampling indicated that sequencing depth was expected to affect the degree of clonotype sharing among donors. Naive subsets generally had larger estimated clonotype richness than memory subsets. Compared with non-shared clonotypes, clonotypes shared by all four sorted-subset donors had higher generation probabilities. The small number of donors limited the genetic and exposure-history diversity represented. Sampling was restricted to blood, and TCR repertoires in tissues likely differ from the TCR repertoires found in blood.

Donors were healthy HIV-negative adults with no recently reported acute infections or vaccinations. Only Caucasian adults living in Nashville, Tennessee, USA were represented among the donors. CD4+ T cells were enriched by magnetic negative selection, after which naive cells were positively selected on CD45RA and the negative fraction was taken as the memory subset. Blood was collected by leukapheresis, and PBMCs were isolated by Ficoll-Histopaque density gradient centrifugation and then cryopreserved in liquid nitrogen vapor phase. Analytical flow cytometry was used to check the purity and quantity of each magnetically sorted T cell population. From each sorted fraction, genomic DNA was isolated and quantified by UV absorbance on a Nanodrop 2000c. TCR CDR3 regions were amplified from genomic DNA by multiplex PCR using the deep immunoSEQ assay. For each cell subset, the extracted genomic DNA was distributed evenly across all wells of several immunoSEQ 96-well plates, and each plate served as one replicate. For sorted subsets, about 200 ng genomic DNA, equal to 25,000 to 35,000 T cell genomes, was loaded into each replicate PCR. Purified libraries were measured with a Qubit 3.0 fluorometer, size-checked on a Bioanalyzer 2100, and measured again with the KAPA Library Quantification kit. Every immunoSEQ 96-well plate was sequenced on a dedicated single-read 150-cycle Illumina NextSeq 550 flow cell. Turning to the authors' computational methods: Because the immunoSEQ output included only junctional sequences and no quality scores, the filtering could not be the same as the filtering used for full-length reads. Sequences were annotated with PyIR, a Python wrapper for IgBLAST v1.9, using IMGT germline references to assign V/J genes and CDR3. Any read was removed if the V/J assignment was weak (E-value above 1e-6), the CDR3 was missing, or the read contained stop codons, out-of-frame junctions, or ambiguous translated residues. V3J clonotypes were defined by identical inferred V gene, J gene, and CDR3 amino acid sequence. To compute the percentage overlap between repertoires, the number of shared unique clonotypes was divided by the size of the smaller repertoire. Three approaches were used to assess repertoire richness: RTK rarefaction, the Chao1 estimator, and Recon v2.1 estimates of unobserved clonotypes. Generation probabilities for all TCRbeta clonotypes obtained by the gDNA method from four donors were computed using OLGA. The source is immuneACCESS, and TCRdb retained only in-frame sequences with V and J called. Part of the clones is not carried over; for the studies checked, unresolved V genes explain less than half of this, and the remainder is unexplained. V and J calls and clone size are given by that table; D and trimming were obtained from the DNA. The sample includes a few million clones, with nearly 97% observed a single time. The top ten hold 0.1% to 0.15% of the sample.

This clone appeared once. The clone's antigen remains unknown. No per-base quality is available; no much larger clone lies one base away. Via the germline V gene (reference sequence), CDR1 is MNHNY and CDR2 SVGAGI. Spanning cysteine to phenylalanine, the CDR3 consists of 14 amino acids. Just the 42-base CDR3 DNA is kept, in frame starting at base 1. V and J lose 0 bases and 2 bases, and a span of 8 bases separates them. Recombination connected TRBV6-6 to TRBJ2-7; the D gene assignment is ambiguous. The sequence was obtained from a man between 18 and 35 years old in good health. Sequenced sample: naive CD4+ T cells sorted from blood. The cell subset or site label for this specimen denotes: CD45RA+ positively selected. The DNA reads as follows: TGTGCCAGCAGTTACTCAGTCGGAACCTACGAGCAGTACTTC. Its protein reads: CASSYSVGTYEQYF.